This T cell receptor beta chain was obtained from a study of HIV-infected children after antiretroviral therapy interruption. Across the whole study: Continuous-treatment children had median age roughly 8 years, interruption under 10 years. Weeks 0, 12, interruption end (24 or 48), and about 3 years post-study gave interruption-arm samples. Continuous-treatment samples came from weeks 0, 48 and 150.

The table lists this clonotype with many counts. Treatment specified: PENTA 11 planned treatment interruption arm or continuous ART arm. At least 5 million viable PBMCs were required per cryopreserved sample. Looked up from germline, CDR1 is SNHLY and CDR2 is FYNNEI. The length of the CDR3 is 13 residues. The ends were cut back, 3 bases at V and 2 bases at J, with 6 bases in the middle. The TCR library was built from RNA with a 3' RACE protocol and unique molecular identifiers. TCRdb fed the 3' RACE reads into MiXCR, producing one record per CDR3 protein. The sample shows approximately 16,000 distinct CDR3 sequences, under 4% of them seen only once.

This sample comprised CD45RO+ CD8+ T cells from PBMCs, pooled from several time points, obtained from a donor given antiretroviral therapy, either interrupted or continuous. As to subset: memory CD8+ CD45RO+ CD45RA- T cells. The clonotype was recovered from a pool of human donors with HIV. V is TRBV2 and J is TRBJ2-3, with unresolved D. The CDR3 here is CASSDRVTDTQYF. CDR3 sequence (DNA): TGTGCCAGCAGTGACCGAGTCACAGATACGCAGTATTTT.